A single sample is the source of the 29 T cell receptor beta chains below, sequenced in a study of OX40 agonist ivuxolimab in advanced cancers. Clones were read by immunoSEQ multiplex PCR, and TCRdb kept only the in-frame ones, dropping some. The top ten clones hold approximately 0.69% of a sample with roughly 80,000 clones, roughly 90% of them seen once. This specimen was CD4+ or CD8+ T cells sorted from blood, taken in a trial of the OX40 agonist ivuxolimab. The receptor set was obtained from an adult with an advanced solid tumor such as melanoma, head and neck, liver or kidney cancer.

The genes are TRBV5-4 and TRBJ2-7, with D hard to call. This CDR3 has 15 amino acids. Germline-derived CDR1 and CDR2 are SGHNT and YYREEE (reference sequence). The V end was cut by 0 bases, the J end by 2 bases, with 12 bases between. CDR3 sequence (DNA): TGTGCCAGCAGCTTGGGCGGCAGGAGAGCCTACGAGCAGTACTTC. Protein product: CASSLGGRRAYEQYF.

The J gene is TRBJ2-5, the V gene TRBV5-1, with 7 positions matching TRBD1. Germline V gene sequence: CDR1 SGHRS, CDR2 YFSETQ. V gave up 3 bases and J gave up 3 bases; unmatched junction bases: 8. The CDR3 has 15 residues. This CDR3 is CASSSNTGVEETQYF. CDR3 nucleotide sequence: TGCGCCAGCAGCTCCAATACAGGGGTAGAAGAGACCCAGTACTTC.

This clone was recorded once. This sequence joins TRBV2 and TRBJ1-2; 8 nucleotides align to TRBD1. Germline trimming cut 7 bases from V and 8 bases from J; bases unmatched to any gene: 9. The length of the CDR3 is 13 residues. The germline CDR1 and CDR2 sequences are SNHLY and FYNNEI. CDR3 sequence: CASIRQGTDGYTF. The CDR3 bases are TGTGCCAGCATTAGACAGGGGACTGACGGCTACACCTTC.

The J gene is TRBJ1-1, the V gene TRBV27, with D possibly being TRBD1 (5 bases). V lost 5 bases to trimming and J lost 3 bases, with 13 bases between them. The CDR3 spans 14 residues. Germline CDR1 MNHEY, CDR2 SMNVEV (reference sequence). As DNA, the CDR3 is TGTGCCAGCAGTCAGATCCAGGGCGACACTGAAGCTTTCTTT. Residues: CASSQIQGDTEAFF.

This clone was detected once. J is TRBJ1-6 and V is TRBV4-3; D unresolved. The CDR3 contains 14 residues. Per germline, CDR1 LGHNA and CDR2 YSLEER. The ends were cut back, 0 bases at V and 9 bases at J, with 9 bases in the middle. The CDR3 region is CASSQDPRTSPLHF. The CDR3 coding sequence is TGCGCCAGCAGCCAAGATCCACGGACTTCACCCCTCCACTTT.

This CDR3 is CASSPIANTGELFF. CDR3 in DNA: TGTGCCAGCAGCCCGATAGCGAACACCGGGGAGCTGTTTTTT. The chain links TRBV16 to TRBJ2-2; no clear D gene. The germline V and J ends were trimmed by 4 bases and 0 bases, with 6 bases remaining between them. The CDR3 is 14 residues long. CDR1 is KGHSY and CDR2 is FQNENV in the germline V gene.

V gene TRBV20-1 combines with J gene TRBJ1-5; no clear D. The CDR3 is made up of 11 amino acids. The V end lost 5 bases, the J end lost 11 bases, and 13 bases lay between the germline ends. Germline V gene data show CDR1 as DFQATT and CDR2 as SNEGSKA (reference sequence). The CDR3 DNA reads as TGCAGTGCTCCCGGACCCCTAACCCAGCATTTT. It yields the protein CSAPGPLTQHF.

The chain uses TRBV5-5 and TRBJ2-7; D gene unclear. The CDR3 is 12 residues long. CDR1 SGHKS and CDR2 YYEKEE come from the germline V gene (reference sequence). Trimming left V 0 bases short and J 7 bases short, with 8 bases between. The CDR3 protein is CASSLVGDEQYF. Written as DNA, the CDR3 is TGTGCCAGCAGCTTGGTGGGTGATGAGCAGTACTTC.

V is TRBV19 and J is TRBJ1-1; D may be TRBD1 (5 bases). Germline V gives CDR1 LNHDA, CDR2 SQIVND (reference sequence). CDR3 length: 13 amino acids. V was pared by 1 base and J by 8 bases, with 11 bases between. CDR3: CASSIAGGMEAFF. The CDR3 DNA is TGTGCCAGTAGTATAGCGGGGGGTATGGAAGCTTTCTTT. The full variable domain, completed using reference TRBV19 and TRBJ1-1, is DGGITQSPKYLFRKEGQNVTLSCEQNLNHDAMYWYRQDPGQGLRLIYYSQIVNDFQKGDIAEGYSVSREKKESFPLTVTSAQKNPTAFYLCASSIAGGMEAFFGQGTRLTVV.

This clone showed up just a few times. The rearrangement uses TRBV28 and TRBJ1-1; D may be TRBD1 (5 bases). Trimming stripped 10 bases from V and 4 bases from J, with 13 bases between. The germline V gene encodes CDR1 MDHEN and CDR2 SYDVKM. The CDR3 is made up of 12 amino acids. CDR3 sequence (DNA): TGTGCCATTTCTTCAGGGTCCACTGAAGCTTTCTTT. As protein: CAISSGSTEAFF.

The chain is built from TRBV4-1 and TRBJ1-5, with D possibly being TRBD1 (5 bases). The CDR3 contains 15 residues. Trimming removed 2 bases at V and 1 base at J, with 9 bases between. Per germline, CDR1 MGHRA and CDR2 YSYEKL. The CDR3 is CASSQQGKSNQPQHF. The DNA for the CDR3 is TGCGCCAGCAGCCAACAGGGAAAGAGCAATCAGCCCCAGCATTTT.

This clone was recorded once. The gene calls are TRBV28 and TRBJ1-5, with D perhaps matching TRBD1 (5 bases). CDR3 length: 13 residues. V lost 5 bases and J 16 bases, leaving 21 bases between the germline ends. Germline values: CDR1 MDHEN, CDR2 SYDVKM. The CDR3 spells CASSTAPRPGTHF. In DNA, the CDR3 is TGTGCCAGCAGTACGGCGCCCCGACCAGGGACCCATTTT.

This clone was observed a single time. The CDR3 DNA sequence: TGTGCCAGCAGTACTAGCGGGAGGCCCATCATCAATGAGCAGTTCTTC. Translation: CASSTSGRPIINEQFF. This chain connects TRBV6-8 to TRBJ2-1; 12 bases match TRBD2. Germline CDR1 is MNHGY and CDR2 is SAAAGT. The length of the CDR3 is 16 residues. J was trimmed by 6 bases and V by 5 bases; bases with no gene match: 8.

The chain combines TRBV5-5 with TRBJ2-1; D is undetermined. Per germline, CDR1 SGHKS and CDR2 YYEKEE (reference sequence). Trimming removed 0 bases at V and 0 bases at J, with 7 bases between. CDR3 length: 15 amino acids. CDR3 region: CASSLAINSYNEQFF. The DNA of the CDR3 is TGTGCCAGCAGCTTGGCCATAAACTCCTACAATGAGCAGTTCTTC.

The chain has TRBV5-1 and TRBJ1-2; unclear D gene. CDR1 is SGHRS and CDR2 is YFSETQ in the germline V gene. V lost 7 bases, J lost 3 bases, and 13 bases lay in between. The CDR3 covers 13 residues. CDR3 DNA sequence: TGCGCCAGCGGCAATTCCGGGGACTATGGCTACACCTTC. It specifies CASGNSGDYGYTF.

This rearrangement joins TRBV5-1 to TRBJ2-7, with TRBD1 as a possible D gene (6 bases). With 0 bases removed from V and 6 bases from J, the gap between germline ends came to 16 bases. The CDR3 totals 15 residues. Per the germline V gene, CDR1 is SGHRS and CDR2 is YFSETQ. In DNA form, the CDR3 reads TGCGCCAGCAGCTTGGCCGTAGGGTTCAGGGGCGAGCAGTACTTC. Amino acids: CASSLAVGFRGEQYF. Full variable domain (outside the CDR3, taken from reference TRBV5-1 and TRBJ2-7): KAGVTQTPRYLIKTRGQQVTLSCSPISGHRSVSWYQQTPGQGLQFLFEYFSETQRNKGNFPGRFSGRQFSNSRSEMNVSTLELGDSALYLCASSLAVGFRGEQYFGPGTRLTVT.

V is TRBV28 and J is TRBJ1-3; D gene unclear. Per the germline V gene, CDR1 is MDHEN and CDR2 is SYDVKM. V shed 6 bases and J shed 0 bases, with 9 bases lying between them. The CDR3 sequence is 14 residues long. The CDR3 coding sequence is TGTGCCAGCAGGCACGGAAGCTCTGGAAACACCATATATTTT. It codes for CASRHGSSGNTIYF.

This chain connects TRBV7-6 to TRBJ1-3, with a possible D match to TRBD1 (5 bases). CDR1 is SGHVS, CDR2 FNYEAQ, per germline. The CDR3 has 16 amino acids. The V and J ends lost 0 bases and 4 bases respectively, with 13 bases between them. The CDR3 loop is CASSLASAGQGNTIYF. The DNA of the CDR3 is TGTGCCAGCAGCTTAGCGTCGGCAGGGCAGGGAAACACCATATATTTT.

V is TRBV6-5 and J is TRBJ2-1; a possible D gene is TRBD1 (5 bases). CDR3 length equals 14 residues. Germline-derived CDR1 and CDR2 are MNHEY and SVGAGI. V was cut by 5 bases and J by 4 bases, with 12 bases left in between. This CDR3 reads CASSQSSGYNEQFF. CDR3 coding DNA: TGTGCCAGCAGTCAGAGTTCAGGGTACAATGAGCAGTTCTTC.

The gene calls are TRBV6-5 and TRBJ2-7; 9 bases match TRBD1. The CDR3 is made up of 16 amino acids. Germline values: CDR1 MNHEY, CDR2 SVGAGI. The junction had 6 bases not matched to a gene; V was cut back by 0 bases and J by 3 bases. The CDR3 coding sequence is TGTGCCAGCAGTTACTCTCTCCGGGACAGGGACTACGAGCAGTACTTC. Amino acid sequence: CASSYSLRDRDYEQYF.

This chain joins TRBV6-1 and TRBJ2-3, with 8 bases aligning to TRBD2. The CDR3 contains 16 residues. With V trimmed by 3 bases and J by 3 bases, 8 bases remained unmatched. In germline, CDR1 is MNHNS, CDR2 SASEGT. The CDR3 region has the DNA TGTGCCAGCAGTGAGCGAGTAGCGGGAACTACAGATACGCAGTATTTT. Translated, it gives CASSERVAGTTDTQYF.

The CDR3 region is CASSFPLTGYDYNEQFF. The CDR3 nucleotides read TGTGCCAGCAGTTTCCCCCTGACAGGGTATGACTACAATGAGCAGTTCTTC. The chain links TRBV28 to TRBJ2-1; 7 bases match TRBD1. V trimming: 3 bases; J trimming: 3 bases; junction bases outside the gene matches: 11. CDR1 is MDHEN and CDR2 is SYDVKM in the germline V gene. The CDR3 totals 17 residues. Drawing the rest from reference TRBV28 and TRBJ2-1, the complete variable domain is DVKVTQSSRYLVKRTGEKVFLECVQDMDHENMFWYRQDPGLGLRLIYFSYDVKMKEKGDIPEGYSVSREKKERFSLILESASTNQTSMYLCASSFPLTGYDYNEQFFGPGTRLTVL.

The chain recombines TRBV7-9 with TRBJ1-2; D not certain. The CDR3 totals 15 residues. CDR1 and CDR2 (germline): SEHNR, FQNEAQ (reference sequence). V gave up 6 bases and J gave up 0 bases, with 14 bases separating them. CDR3: CASSYHDKPNYGYTF. As DNA, the CDR3 is TGTGCCAGCAGTTATCACGACAAGCCTAACTATGGCTACACCTTC.

This clone was seen once. The chain is built from TRBV5-1 and TRBJ2-1, with 11 bases that match TRBD1. The CDR3 has 16 amino acids. The germline V gene encodes CDR1 SGHRS and CDR2 YFSETQ. V lost 3 bases, J lost 7 bases, and 9 bases stayed unmatched. As DNA, the CDR3 is TGCGCCAGCAGCTGGCGGACAGGGGGCTATGAAAATGAGCAGTTCTTC. Amino acids: CASSWRTGGYENEQFF.

This clone was picked up one time. This rearrangement joins TRBV18 to TRBJ1-1; D possibly corresponds to TRBD1 (6 bases). Germline V lookup: CDR1 KGHSH, CDR2 LQKENI. The CDR3 totals 18 residues. The V gene lost 3 bases and the J gene lost 2 bases, with 22 bases spanning the gap. CDR3: CASSPLARGRWGNTEAFF. The DNA for the CDR3 is TGTGCCAGCTCACCCCTCGCCAGGGGAAGGTGGGGTAACACTGAAGCTTTCTTT.

The genes are TRBV28 and TRBJ2-1; 11 nucleotides match TRBD2. Germline-derived CDR1 and CDR2 are MDHEN and SYDVKM. V lost 6 bases to trimming and J lost 4 bases; unmatched junction nucleotides: 5. The CDR3 is 15 amino acids. CDR3: CASSLTSGIYNEQFF. CDR3 in DNA: TGTGCCAGCAGCCTGACTAGCGGGATTTACAATGAGCAGTTCTTC.

Note on this clone: At the DNA level, this CDR3 is encoded by other sequences in the same sample as well. The V gene is TRBV20-1, the J gene TRBJ1-4; D gene unclear. V was pared by 2 bases and J by 4 bases, with 2 bases between. This CDR3 region has 11 residues. Per the germline V gene, CDR1 is DFQATT and CDR2 is SNEGSKA (reference sequence). CDR3 sequence (DNA): TGCAGTGCTAGACGTAATGAAAAACTGTTTTTT. Amino acids: CSARRNEKLFF.

The chain recombines TRBV6-5 with TRBJ1-1, with unresolved D. Trimming removed 0 bases from V and 0 bases from J, with 8 bases in between. The germline V gene has CDR1 MNHEY and CDR2 SVGAGI. The CDR3 is made up of 15 amino acids. Here the CDR3 reads CASSYSRNLNTEAFF. The CDR3 DNA reads as TGTGCCAGCAGTTACTCCCGGAATCTGAACACTGAAGCTTTCTTT.

The CDR3 DNA is TGTGCCAGCAGTGAAGGGAGCGAGGGCCGGAGTGAGCAGTTCTTC. Translated: CASSEGSEGRSEQFF. The rearrangement uses TRBV6-1 and TRBJ2-1; possibly TRBD2 for D (5 bases). The V end was cut by 1 base, the J end by 9 bases, with 16 bases between. Germline loops: CDR1 MNHNS, CDR2 SASEGT. This CDR3 contains 15 residues.